This entry concerns a single T cell receptor beta chain. Only one count was recorded for this clone. Its antigen is not yet known. Within one base of it there is no much larger clone, and no base qualities were kept. Libraries were built with the immunoSEQ multiplex PCR assay. The table was pulled from immuneACCESS by TCRdb, which kept in-frame rearrangements only. Such tables lose some clones; where checked, under half of the loss comes from unresolved V genes, and the rest has no known cause. Within this sample are fewer than 65,000 clones, with around nine tenths of them counted one time only. 4% to 6.5% of the sample goes to the ten largest clones. The data were obtained in a study of technical replicates of blood from a few donors (dated by TCRdb to 2015 to 2018). The CDR3, from cysteine to phenylalanine, totals 18 residues. The CDR3 DNA has 54 bases and is translated from base 1. Looking up the germline V gene yields CDR1 SGDLS and CDR2 YYNGEE. V ends up 3 bases short and J 1 base short, with an unmatched junction base count of 15.

This chain is built from TRBV9 and TRBJ1-2; 7 middle bases align to TRBD1. Sequences were obtained from PBMCs. The TCR comes from a human donor in good health. Some clones in this sample may be carry-over from other donors' samples. The CDR3 amino acid sequence is: CASSGRGTEDNFNYGYTF. The bases are TGTGCCAGCAGCGGACGAGGGACAGAAGACAACTTTAACTATGGCTACACCTTC.